Below, 18 T cell receptor beta chains from the same sample are listed, as sequenced in a study of siplizumab effects on memory and regulatory T cells. Produced via immunoSEQ multiplex PCR; TCRdb's table is partial and in-frame only. There are some 100,000 clones in the sample; approximately 92% occur only once, and roughly 2.8% lies in the top ten. The sample consisted of CD4+ T cells sorted from blood. These receptors all stem from a human donor in good health. Some clones in this sample may be carry-over from other donors' samples.

The rearrangement joins TRBV13 to TRBJ2-7; 7 positions agree with TRBD1. CDR3 size: 14 residues. Germline V gives CDR1 PRHDT, CDR2 FYEKMQ (reference sequence). The ends lost 1 base at V and 3 bases at J; junction bases unmatched: 3. Here the CDR3 reads CASSLDQGDYEQYF. The DNA of the CDR3 is TGTGCCAGCAGCTTAGACCAGGGGGACTACGAGCAGTACTTC.

This clone was seen just once. The gene calls are TRBV12-5 and TRBJ1-1; TRBD1 matches at 7 bases. The CDR3 covers 14 residues. After removal of 1 base from V and 7 bases from J, the junction contained 6 bases not matched to a gene. CDR1 is LGHNT, CDR2 FRNRAP, per germline. CDR3 coding DNA: TGTGCTAGTGGTTTGGAACCAGGGGGGGGTGAAGCTTTCTTT. Amino acid sequence: CASGLEPGGGEAFF.

This clone appeared a few times. This rearrangement joins TRBV18 to TRBJ1-5; D is uncertain. V lost 9 bases and J lost 2, with 14 bases in between. Per germline, CDR1 KGHSH and CDR2 LQKENI. The CDR3 consists of 14 residues. CDR3 nucleotides: TGTGCCAGTTCAGCGGGGAATCGCAATCAGCCCCAGCATTTT. Its protein is CASSAGNRNQPQHF. The full variable domain, completed using reference TRBV18 and TRBJ1-5, is NAGVMQNPRHLVRRRGQEARLRCSPMKGHSHVYWYRQLPEEGLKFMVYLQKENIIDESGMPKERFSAEFPKEGPSILRIQQVVRGDSAAYFCASSAGNRNQPQHFGDGTRLSIL.

This clone was observed once. The rearrangement uses TRBV11-2 and TRBJ1-1; perhaps TRBD1 as D (6 bases). V dropped 8 bases and J dropped 1 base, with 17 bases sitting between them. This CDR3 is 15 amino acids long. Per germline, CDR1 SGHAT and CDR2 FQNNGV. The CDR3 reads CASGHLTGSNTEAFF. The CDR3 nucleotides are TGTGCCAGCGGGCACCTGACAGGTTCGAACACTGAAGCTTTCTTT.

The chain employs TRBV6-5 and TRBJ1-6; no reliable D call. The CDR3 totals 13 residues. Deletions cut 2 bases from V and 5 bases from J, with 4 bases between. CDR1 is MNHEY and CDR2 is SVGAGI in the germline V gene. The CDR3 DNA sequence: TGTGCCAGCAGTTACAGGAATAATTCACCCCTCCACTTT. Translation: CASSYRNNSPLHF.

The chain couples TRBV19 to TRBJ1-1; TRBD1 is a possible D gene (6 bases). Germline CDR1 and CDR2: LNHDA and SQIVND (reference sequence). The CDR3 length is 15 residues. V was pared by 5 bases and J by 2 bases, with 15 bases between. For the CDR3, the DNA is TGTGCCAGTAGTGGAAGGGACACGGGAAACACTGAAGCTTTCTTT. Translating gives CASSGRDTGNTEAFF. Based on the CDR3 plus reference TRBV19 and TRBJ1-1, the full variable domain is DGGITQSPKYLFRKEGQNVTLSCEQNLNHDAMYWYRQDPGQGLRLIYYSQIVNDFQKGDIAEGYSVSREKKESFPLTVTSAQKNPTAFYLCASSGRDTGNTEAFFGQGTRLTVV.

The chain carries TRBV28 and TRBJ1-1, with D possibly being TRBD1 (6 bases). The germline V and J ends were trimmed by 6 bases and 0 bases, with 20 bases remaining between them. CDR3 length: 17 amino acids. Per the germline V gene, CDR1 is MDHEN and CDR2 is SYDVKM. The CDR3 spells CASSLTGRARMNTEAFF. CDR3 sequence (DNA): TGTGCCAGCAGCCTCACAGGGAGGGCAAGAATGAACACTGAAGCTTTCTTT.

The chain uses TRBV11-2 and TRBJ1-1, with a weak D call TRBD1 (5 bases). Trimming left V 1 base short and J 6 bases short, with 9 bases between. Germline V gives CDR1 SGHAT, CDR2 FQNNGV. The CDR3 covers 13 residues. The CDR3 nucleotides read TGTGCCAGCAGCTTAGCAGGGATCGCTGAAGCTTTCTTT. It translates to CASSLAGIAEAFF.

The chain joins TRBV12-5 to TRBJ2-3, with TRBD1 matching over 7 bases. CDR1 and CDR2 from the germline V gene are LGHNT and FRNRAP. The junction had 10 bases not matched to a gene; V was cut back by 6 bases and J by 4 bases. The CDR3 spans 15 residues. Here the CDR3 DNA reads TGTGCTAGTGGCGCTCGAGGGGGCCGCGCAGATACGCAGTATTTT. Protein product: CASGARGGRADTQYF.

In its sample, this clone was seen once. In DNA form, the CDR3 reads TGCGCCAGCAGCCTGGGACGAGCAGACTACGAGCAGTACTTC. It codes for CASSLGRADYEQYF. The V call is TRBV4-1, the J call TRBJ2-7; D is tentatively TRBD1 or TRBD2 (5 bases each). Trimming took 4 bases from V and 3 from J, leaving 13 bases between them. The CDR3 extends over 14 amino acids. CDR1 is MGHRA and CDR2 is YSYEKL in the germline V gene.

This clone was found once. The chain combines TRBV5-1 with TRBJ2-4; 9 nucleotides agree with TRBD1. The length of the CDR3 is 17 residues. V shed 0 bases and J 0 bases; nucleotides not matched to a gene: 4. The germline gives CDR1 SGHRS, CDR2 YFSETQ. This CDR3 reads CASSLAWTGVAKNIQYF. DNA for the CDR3: TGCGCCAGCAGCTTGGCTTGGACAGGGGTAGCCAAAAACATTCAGTACTTC.

The chain uses TRBV7-9 and TRBJ2-3; D is undetermined. This CDR3 comprises 14 residues. Looked up from germline, CDR1 is SEHNR and CDR2 is FQNEAQ (reference sequence). Trimming removed 5 bases at V and 6 bases at J, with 15 bases between. CDR3 bases: TGTGCCAGCAGCCAATCCTGGGGTACGGATACGCAGTATTTT. Translated: CASSQSWGTDTQYF. Variable domain in full (rest from reference TRBV7-9 and TRBJ2-3): DTGVSQNPRHKITKRGQNVTFRCDPISEHNRLYWYRQTLGQGPEFLTYFQNEAQLEKSRLLSDRFSAERPKGSFSTLEIQRTEQGDSAMYLCASSQSWGTDTQYFGPGTRLTVL.

The sample holds one count of this clone. The chain links TRBV19 to TRBJ1-2; D call uncertain. Per germline, CDR1 LNHDA and CDR2 SQIVND (reference sequence). The CDR3 has 16 residues. Trimming removed 1 base from V and 7 bases from J, with 19 bases in between. CDR3 amino acids: CASSIGQARSRRGYTF. The CDR3 nucleotides read TGTGCCAGTAGTATAGGGCAGGCCAGAAGTCGACGTGGCTACACCTTC.

This chain links TRBV4-2 with TRBJ2-7; 9 bases line up with TRBD1. With 4 bases clipped from V and 1 base from J, the junction kept 14 bases outside the gene matches. Germline loops: CDR1 LGHNA, CDR2 YNFKEQ. This CDR3 is 18 amino acids long. The CDR3 protein is CASSLLNHRGRESYEQYF. The CDR3 bases are TGTGCCAGCAGCCTCCTCAACCACAGGGGGCGCGAGTCCTACGAGCAGTACTTC.

The genes are TRBV5-1 and TRBJ1-2; no definite D call. Germline-derived CDR1 and CDR2 are SGHRS and YFSETQ. CDR3 length: 14 residues. The ends were cut back, 5 bases at V and 3 bases at J, with 14 bases in the middle. CDR3 coding DNA: TGCGCCAGCAGAATAAGGGAAAGGGACTATGGCTACACCTTC. This encodes CASRIRERDYGYTF.

The chain has TRBV29-1 and TRBJ2-7, with a possible D match to TRBD1 (5 bases). V was clipped by 0 bases and J by 6 bases, with 12 bases between them. In germline, CDR1 is SQVTM, CDR2 ANQGSEA. CDR3 length equals 13 residues. The CDR3 is CSVEDKKGFEQYF. The CDR3 nucleotides read TGCAGCGTTGAAGATAAGAAGGGGTTCGAGCAGTACTTC.

The gene calls are TRBV18 and TRBJ1-1; possible D gene TRBD1, 5 bases. V lost 8 bases to trimming and J lost 1 base, with 11 bases between them. The CDR3 covers 13 residues. CDR1 and CDR2 (germline): KGHSH, LQKENI. The CDR3 protein is CASAGTANTEAFF. CDR3 DNA sequence: TGTGCCAGCGCCGGGACGGCGAACACTGAAGCTTTCTTT. Full variable domain (outside the CDR3, taken from reference TRBV18 and TRBJ1-1): NAGVMQNPRHLVRRRGQEARLRCSPMKGHSHVYWYRQLPEEGLKFMVYLQKENIIDESGMPKERFSAEFPKEGPSILRIQQVVRGDSAAYFCASAGTANTEAFFGQGTRLTVV.

The chain carries TRBV19 and TRBJ2-7; D may be TRBD2 (6 bases). The CDR3 length is 13 residues. The V and J ends lost 5 bases and 1 base respectively, with 9 bases between them. Germline CDR1 reads LNHDA; CDR2 reads SQIVND (reference sequence). CDR3 loop: CASSRLESYEQYF. The CDR3 DNA reads as TGTGCCAGTAGTCGACTAGAGTCCTACGAGCAGTACTTC.